This is a list of T cell receptor beta chains from one sample in a study of cytomegalovirus exposure and HLA in healthy donors. Profiling relied on immunoSEQ multiplex PCR, and the TCRdb table lists in-frame clones only, not all of them. The sample has more than 250,000 clones, around nine tenths seen once. Sequencing was carried out using PBMCs. The receptors originated from a young woman in good health and CMV-seronegative. Both conserved end residues are part of each CDR3. Each record gives: V gene, J gene, D gene, clone size, CDR3 DNA, CDR3 protein. D genes are given only for firm matches. The size field is filled for only some rows; it gives once, few, many or a size class.

v_call: TRBV15; j_call: TRBJ2-1; d_call: TRBD1; clone_size: -; cdr3_nt: TGTGCCACCACCATACAGGGGGCGATAGTAAATGAGCAGTTCTTC; cdr3_aa: CATTIQGAIVNEQFF
v_call: TRBV6-6; j_call: TRBJ1-5; d_call: -; clone_size: once; cdr3_nt: TGTGCCAGCAGTTACTCGAACTGGCAGGGCAATCAGCCCCAGCATTTT; cdr3_aa: CASSYSNWQGNQPQHF
v_call: TRBV25-1; j_call: TRBJ1-1; d_call: -; clone_size: -; cdr3_nt: TGTGCCAGCAGTCCCCGGTCCCGAAACACTGAAGCTTTCTTT; cdr3_aa: CASSPRSRNTEAFF
v_call: TRBV6-5; j_call: TRBJ1-4; d_call: -; clone_size: -; cdr3_nt: TGTGCCAGCAGTTGGGCCGATTACTTTAGAAATGAAAAACTGTTTTTT; cdr3_aa: CASSWADYFRNEKLFF
v_call: TRBV28; j_call: TRBJ2-7; d_call: TRBD1; clone_size: -; cdr3_nt: TGTGCCAGCAGCCCAGGACAGGGCTTAGCCTACGAGCAGTACTTC; cdr3_aa: CASSPGQGLAYEQYF
v_call: TRBV19; j_call: TRBJ1-1; d_call: TRBD1; clone_size: -; cdr3_nt: TGTGCCAGTAGCCAGGGGGCTGTCTTCACTGAAGCTTTCTTT; cdr3_aa: CASSQGAVFTEAFF
v_call: TRBV6-1; j_call: TRBJ1-1; d_call: -; clone_size: -; cdr3_nt: TGTGCCACAGGGTGGGGGGGAATGAACACTGAAGCTTTCTTT; cdr3_aa: CATGWGGMNTEAFF
v_call: TRBV11-3; j_call: TRBJ2-1; d_call: -; clone_size: -; cdr3_nt: TGTGCCAGCAGCTTATGGGCCCAAAGCTATGAGCAGTTCTTC; cdr3_aa: CASSLWAQSYEQFF
v_call: TRBV19; j_call: TRBJ2-7; d_call: TRBD2; clone_size: once; cdr3_nt: TGTGCCAGTAGTATCCGTAGCGGGGGGGCCAAGAACCAACGGCAGTACTTC; cdr3_aa: CASSIRSGGAKNQRQYF
v_call: TRBV2; j_call: TRBJ2-2; d_call: TRBD1; clone_size: -; cdr3_nt: TGTGCCAGCGCGGACCGGGACAGGGTTTATGGCGGGGAGCTGTTTTTT; cdr3_aa: CASADRDRVYGGELFF
v_call: TRBV5-1; j_call: TRBJ1-1; d_call: TRBD1; clone_size: -; cdr3_nt: TGCGCCAGCAGCCATGGGGACAGGCTGAACACTGAAGCTTTCTTT; cdr3_aa: CASSHGDRLNTEAFF
v_call: TRBV9; j_call: TRBJ2-3; d_call: -; clone_size: -; cdr3_nt: TGTGCCAGCAGCGTAGACCCGGGGGGCCTTAAGGATACGCAGTATTTT; cdr3_aa: CASSVDPGGLKDTQYF
v_call: TRBV5-1; j_call: TRBJ1-5; d_call: -; clone_size: -; cdr3_nt: TGCGCCAGCAGCTTGGAGGGAGGAGATAGCAATCAGCCCCAGCATTTT; cdr3_aa: CASSLEGGDSNQPQHF
v_call: TRBV6-6; j_call: TRBJ2-1; d_call: -; clone_size: -; cdr3_nt: TGTGCCAGCAGTACAGGACAGTCGTCCTACAATGAGCAGTTCTTC; cdr3_aa: CASSTGQSSYNEQFF
v_call: TRBV9; j_call: TRBJ2-7; d_call: -; clone_size: -; cdr3_nt: TGTGCCAGCAGCGTAGGCAGTCTAGGCGAGCAGTACTTC; cdr3_aa: CASSVGSLGEQYF
v_call: TRBV5-6; j_call: TRBJ1-5; d_call: TRBD1; clone_size: -; cdr3_nt: TGTGCCAGCAGTTCCCAAGGGACAGACAATCAGCCCCAGCATTTT; cdr3_aa: CASSSQGTDNQPQHF
v_call: TRBV13; j_call: TRBJ2-5; d_call: TRBD2; clone_size: -; cdr3_nt: TGTGCCAGCAGCTTATGGACTAGCCAGGGAGGGGAGACCCAGTACTTC; cdr3_aa: CASSLWTSQGGETQYF
v_call: TRBV13; j_call: TRBJ2-5; d_call: -; clone_size: -; cdr3_nt: TGTGCCAGCAGCTTCAGGGAGGAAAAAGAGACCCAGTACTTC; cdr3_aa: CASSFREEKETQYF
v_call: TRBV2; j_call: TRBJ2-7; d_call: TRBD2; clone_size: -; cdr3_nt: TGTGCCAGCAATCGGCGCGGGGGTGTGAACGAGCAGTACTTC; cdr3_aa: CASNRRGGVNEQYF
v_call: TRBV5-1; j_call: TRBJ2-5; d_call: -; clone_size: -; cdr3_nt: TGCGCCAGCAGCTTGATAGTCCACGAGGAGACCCAGTACTTC; cdr3_aa: CASSLIVHEETQYF
v_call: TRBV7-8; j_call: TRBJ1-1; d_call: TRBD1; clone_size: -; cdr3_nt: TGTGCCAGCAGCTTGGTAGGGGGCAGGACTGAAGCTTTCTTT; cdr3_aa: CASSLVGGRTEAFF
v_call: TRBV4-1; j_call: TRBJ1-4; d_call: -; clone_size: -; cdr3_nt: TGCGCCAGCAGCCAAAGGGGAATTAATGAAAAACTGTTTTTT; cdr3_aa: CASSQRGINEKLFF
v_call: TRBV27; j_call: TRBJ1-1; d_call: -; clone_size: -; cdr3_nt: TGTGCCAGCAGCCGGGGGATACAAGGGAACACTGAAGCTTTCTTT; cdr3_aa: CASSRGIQGNTEAFF
v_call: TRBV5-1; j_call: TRBJ1-2; d_call: -; clone_size: -; cdr3_nt: TGCGCCAGCAGCCCTTCAGGGGAGTCCTATGGCTACACCTTC; cdr3_aa: CASSPSGESYGYTF
v_call: TRBV6-5; j_call: TRBJ1-2; d_call: TRBD1; clone_size: -; cdr3_nt: TGTGCCAGCAGTTACTCCCAACAGGGGAACTATGGCTACACCTTC; cdr3_aa: CASSYSQQGNYGYTF
v_call: TRBV14; j_call: TRBJ1-1; d_call: -; clone_size: -; cdr3_nt: TGTGCCAGCAGCCAAGGACTTTACACTGAAGCTTTCTTT; cdr3_aa: CASSQGLYTEAFF
v_call: TRBV21-1; j_call: TRBJ1-1; d_call: -; clone_size: -; cdr3_nt: TGTGCCAGCAGCGATGGGACACAGAACACTGAAGCTTTCTTT; cdr3_aa: CASSDGTQNTEAFF
v_call: TRBV5-6; j_call: TRBJ2-7; d_call: -; clone_size: -; cdr3_nt: TGTGCCAGCAGCTTTGACAGGATTTCCTACGAGCAGTACTTC; cdr3_aa: CASSFDRISYEQYF
v_call: TRBV13; j_call: TRBJ1-2; d_call: -; clone_size: once; cdr3_nt: TGTGCCAGCAGCGGGGCTCCCTATGGCTACACCTTC; cdr3_aa: CASSGAPYGYTF
v_call: TRBV10-3; j_call: TRBJ2-7; d_call: TRBD1; clone_size: -; cdr3_nt: TGTGCCATCAAAAAAGGGGGGACAGGGGGAACCTACGAGCAGTACTTC; cdr3_aa: CAIKKGGTGGTYEQYF
v_call: TRBV13; j_call: TRBJ2-7; d_call: TRBD1; clone_size: -; cdr3_nt: TGTGCCAGCGGGGACAGGGAATTTGGGTCCTACGAGCAGTACTTC; cdr3_aa: CASGDREFGSYEQYF
v_call: TRBV5-1; j_call: TRBJ2-1; d_call: TRBD2; clone_size: -; cdr3_nt: TGCGCCAGCAGCTTGGCCTGGGCGGGGGGTACTCATGAGCAGTTCTTC; cdr3_aa: CASSLAWAGGTHEQFF
v_call: TRBV5-1; j_call: TRBJ2-1; d_call: TRBD2; clone_size: -; cdr3_nt: TGCGCCAGCAGCACGGGACTAGCGAGTGAGCAGTTCTTC; cdr3_aa: CASSTGLASEQFF
v_call: TRBV5-5; j_call: TRBJ2-7; d_call: -; clone_size: -; cdr3_nt: TGTGCCAGCAGCTTGGTTCTCGAGCAGTACTTC; cdr3_aa: CASSLVLEQYF
v_call: TRBV6-1; j_call: TRBJ2-7; d_call: -; clone_size: -; cdr3_nt: TGTGCCAGCAGTGTTGTCCTCGCCGGTACCTACGAGCAGTACTTC; cdr3_aa: CASSVVLAGTYEQYF
v_call: TRBV6-5; j_call: TRBJ1-2; d_call: -; clone_size: few; cdr3_nt: TGTGCCAGCAGCTCGGGCTATGGCTACACCTTC; cdr3_aa: CASSSGYGYTF
v_call: TRBV21-1; j_call: TRBJ2-7; d_call: -; clone_size: -; cdr3_nt: TGTGCCAGCAGCTCCGGGACTAGCGGGTACGAGCAGTACTTC; cdr3_aa: CASSSGTSGYEQYF
v_call: TRBV11-1; j_call: TRBJ2-3; d_call: -; clone_size: -; cdr3_nt: TGTGCCAGCAGCCTACCCATTGGGACTAGCACAGATACGCAGTATTTT; cdr3_aa: CASSLPIGTSTDTQYF
v_call: TRBV4-1; j_call: TRBJ2-1; d_call: TRBD1; clone_size: -; cdr3_nt: TGCGCCAGCAGCTGGGACAGGGGTGGGTACAATGAGCAGTTCTTC; cdr3_aa: CASSWDRGGYNEQFF
v_call: TRBV9; j_call: TRBJ2-2; d_call: TRBD2; clone_size: -; cdr3_nt: TGTGCCAGCAGCGCGCAAGCGGGGGCGAACACCGGGGAGCTGTTTTTT; cdr3_aa: CASSAQAGANTGELFF
v_call: TRBV19; j_call: TRBJ1-1; d_call: -; clone_size: -; cdr3_nt: TGTGCCAGTAGTTACATGAACACTGAAGCTTTCTTT; cdr3_aa: CASSYMNTEAFF
v_call: TRBV9; j_call: TRBJ2-3; d_call: -; clone_size: -; cdr3_nt: TGTGCCAGCAGCAACGGGCGGGCCCCTAGCACAGATACGCAGTATTTT; cdr3_aa: CASSNGRAPSTDTQYF
v_call: TRBV9; j_call: TRBJ1-1; d_call: TRBD1; clone_size: once; cdr3_nt: TGTGCCAGCAGCGCACCGACAGGGATGAACACTGAAGCTTTCTTT; cdr3_aa: CASSAPTGMNTEAFF
v_call: TRBV5-8; j_call: TRBJ2-1; d_call: TRBD1; clone_size: once; cdr3_nt: TGTGCCAGCAGCCGGACAGGACCTTACAATGAGCAGTTCTTC; cdr3_aa: CASSRTGPYNEQFF
v_call: TRBV7-9; j_call: TRBJ1-6; d_call: -; clone_size: -; cdr3_nt: TGTGCCAGCAGTGATAGTGGACAGCTAAATTCACCCCTCCACTTT; cdr3_aa: CASSDSGQLNSPLHF
v_call: TRBV2; j_call: TRBJ2-1; d_call: -; clone_size: -; cdr3_nt: TGTGCCGGCAGTGAAGAGGGATGGCGGGGTGAGCAGTTCTTC; cdr3_aa: CAGSEEGWRGEQFF
v_call: TRBV2; j_call: TRBJ1-4; d_call: TRBD1; clone_size: -; cdr3_nt: TGTGCCAGCAGAGACAGGGGTACTAATGAAAAACTGTTTTTT; cdr3_aa: CASRDRGTNEKLFF
v_call: TRBV5-1; j_call: TRBJ2-7; d_call: -; clone_size: -; cdr3_nt: TGCGCCAGCAGCCGTAGACAGTGGAGGGATAACGAGCAGTACTTC; cdr3_aa: CASSRRQWRDNEQYF
v_call: TRBV9; j_call: TRBJ2-3; d_call: TRBD2; clone_size: -; cdr3_nt: TGTGCCAGCAGCGTAGTCGCTAGCGGGGGGCCGAACACAGATACGCAGTATTTT; cdr3_aa: CASSVVASGGPNTDTQYF
v_call: TRBV6-5; j_call: TRBJ1-6; d_call: TRBD1; clone_size: -; cdr3_nt: TGTGCCAGCACCTCTGGACAGGGTTCACCCCTCCACTTT; cdr3_aa: CASTSGQGSPLHF
v_call: TRBV29-1; j_call: TRBJ1-3; d_call: -; clone_size: -; cdr3_nt: TGCAGCGTTGAAGCTCCCCGGAGTGGAAACACCATATATTTT; cdr3_aa: CSVEAPRSGNTIYF
v_call: TRBV5-4; j_call: TRBJ1-2; d_call: TRBD1; clone_size: -; cdr3_nt: TGTGCCAGCAGCCCCGGGACAGGGGCCATCTATGGCTACACCTTC; cdr3_aa: CASSPGTGAIYGYTF
v_call: TRBV29-1; j_call: TRBJ1-5; d_call: TRBD1; clone_size: -; cdr3_nt: TGCAGCGTAGGTGACAGGGGGAATCAGCCCCAGCATTTT; cdr3_aa: CSVGDRGNQPQHF
v_call: TRBV27; j_call: TRBJ2-6; d_call: -; clone_size: -; cdr3_nt: TGTGCCAGCAGTTTACTAACCTTAGGGGGCTCTGGGGCCAACGTCCTGACTTTC; cdr3_aa: CASSLLTLGGSGANVLTF
v_call: TRBV5-6; j_call: TRBJ2-5; d_call: -; clone_size: -; cdr3_nt: TGTGCCAGCAGCATCCAGGCTTCTGGGACCCAGTACTTC; cdr3_aa: CASSIQASGTQYF
v_call: TRBV5-5; j_call: TRBJ1-5; d_call: TRBD1; clone_size: -; cdr3_nt: TGTGCCAGCAGCTTACGGACAGGGCTAAATCAGCCCCAGCATTTT; cdr3_aa: CASSLRTGLNQPQHF
v_call: TRBV27; j_call: TRBJ1-6; d_call: TRBD1; clone_size: once; cdr3_nt: TGTGCCAGCAGAACAGGGGAATCACCCCTCCACTTT; cdr3_aa: CASRTGESPLHF
v_call: TRBV5-4; j_call: TRBJ2-4; d_call: TRBD1; clone_size: once; cdr3_nt: TGTGCCAGCAGCTTGGGCAGGGGGCTTGACATTCAGTACTTC; cdr3_aa: CASSLGRGLDIQYF